This passage covers 8 T cell receptor beta chains from one sample sequenced in a study of blood T cell repertoires in COVID-19. The protocol was immunoSEQ multiplex PCR, while the TCRdb copy is restricted to in-frame clones and leaves out a portion. The sample has hundreds of thousands of clones; 70% to 85% are singletons. The sample consisted of peripheral blood. These receptors originate from a woman of 80 years or more with acute or convalescent COVID-19.

This rearrangement joins TRBV28 to TRBJ1-2; D ambiguous. The ends were cut back, 3 bases at V and 0 bases at J, with 8 bases in the middle. Germline V gene sequence: CDR1 MDHEN, CDR2 SYDVKM. The CDR3 is made up of 14 amino acids. CDR3 bases: TGTGCCAGCAGTTTGGAGGGTCCTAACTATGGCTACACCTTC. Translating gives CASSLEGPNYGYTF.

The chain is built from TRBV21-1 and TRBJ2-2; the table's D call of TRBD2 was not tested on the DNA. TRBV21-1 is an annotated pseudogene. The CDR3 runs to 14 residues. The CDR3 loop is CASSKGGDPGELFF. CDR3 nucleotide sequence: TGTGCCAGCAGCAAAGGGGGGGATCCCGGGGAGCTGTTTTTT.

V is TRBV5-1 and J is TRBJ1-2; D might be TRBD1 (6 bases). The germline V gene has CDR1 SGHRS and CDR2 YFSETQ. This CDR3 is built from 14 residues. The V and J ends lost 2 bases and 6 bases respectively, with 14 bases between them. The DNA of the CDR3 is TGCGCCAGCAGCTTTCTGGACACAGGGAATGGCTACACCTTC. Its translation: CASSFLDTGNGYTF.

V gene TRBV7-2 combines with J gene TRBJ2-5; a possible D gene is TRBD1 (6 bases). CDR3 length: 15 residues. Trimming left V 2 bases short and J 5 bases short, with 15 bases between. CDR1 SGHTA and CDR2 FQGNSA come from the germline V gene. The CDR3 sequence: CASSLYGQLVETQYF. CDR3 DNA sequence: TGTGCCAGCAGCTTATATGGACAGCTGGTTGAGACCCAGTACTTC.

This clone came up many times. V usage is TRBV5-1 and J usage is TRBJ2-7; 10 bases line up with TRBD1. Germline assignment: CDR1 SGHRS and CDR2 YFSETQ. The junction had 5 bases not matched to a gene; V was cut back by 3 bases and J by 5 bases. This CDR3 is 14 amino acids long. For the CDR3, the DNA is TGCGCCAGCAGCTGGGGGACAGGGGCAAACGAGCAGTACTTC. It codes for CASSWGTGANEQYF.

This chain joins TRBV6-1 and TRBJ1-1; possible D gene TRBD1, 5 bases. Deletions cut 1 base from V and 4 bases from J, with 13 bases between. This CDR3 has 15 residues. Germline V gene lookup returns CDR1 MNHNS and CDR2 SASEGT. The DNA for the CDR3 is TGTGCCAGCAGTGAAGTTCGTGGAAGGGGCACTGAAGCTTTCTTT. Its translation: CASSEVRGRGTEAFF.

The V gene is TRBV7-2, the J gene TRBJ1-4; the D is unclear. The CDR3 consists of 14 residues. Trimming left V 2 bases short and J 4 bases short, with 8 bases between. From germline, CDR1 is SGHTA and CDR2 FQGNSA. Here the CDR3 DNA reads TGTGCCAGCAGCTTATCTTACAGTAATGAAAAACTGTTTTTT. The encoded protein is CASSLSYSNEKLFF.

Here the CDR3 reads CASSYQDRPDTGELFF. As DNA, the CDR3 is TGTGCCAGCAGTTACCAGGACAGGCCCGACACCGGGGAGCTGTTTTTT. The rearrangement uses TRBV5-6 and TRBJ2-2; TRBD1 agrees at 7 bases. The junction had 10 bases not matched to a gene; V was cut back by 5 bases and J by 3 bases. Germline V gives CDR1 SGHDT, CDR2 YYEEEE. The CDR3 consists of 16 residues.